This is a list of T cell receptor beta chains from one sample in a study of T cell changes during pregnancy in multiple sclerosis. Profiling relied on immunoSEQ multiplex PCR, and the TCRdb table lists in-frame clones only, not all of them. The sample carries some 62,000 clones, roughly 90% recorded once. The sample was peripheral blood, taken in the second trimester of pregnancy. The receptors were gathered from a female donor in good health, enrolled as a control in a pregnancy study. The CDR3 runs from the conserved cysteine through the conserved F or W. The order of the fields is clone size, V gene, D gene, J gene, CDR3 protein. D genes are given only for firm matches. A row's size may be missing; if present it is once, few, many or a size class.

.,TRBV7-8,.,TRBJ2-3,CASSFRQSTDTQYF
.,TRBV28,TRBD1,TRBJ2-3,CASREQGAGTDTQYF
few,TRBV4-2,TRBD1,TRBJ2-7,CASSQDPPGQGAHEQYF
.,TRBV7-9,.,TRBJ1-1,CASSLVAVPEAFF
.,TRBV2,.,TRBJ1-4,CASRLGGATNEKLFF
.,TRBV2,TRBD2,TRBJ2-1,CASRTSGRSISYNEQFF
.,TRBV5-1,.,TRBJ2-1,CASSLNGFPPYNEQFF
.,TRBV6-5,TRBD1,TRBJ1-4,CASSRDRAPNEKLFF
.,TRBV4-1,TRBD1,TRBJ1-1,CASSQRGDRGVISEAFF
.,TRBV2,.,TRBJ1-1,CASSDPTGPNTEAFF
.,TRBV7-7,TRBD2,TRBJ2-1,CASSLISGASSYNEQFF
.,TRBV19,.,TRBJ2-2,CASTKGGGNTGELFF
once,TRBV29-1,.,TRBJ1-1,CSVAQGDSTEAFF
.,TRBV6-1,TRBD1,TRBJ2-4,CASSEGTGNRNIQYF
.,TRBV4-3,.,TRBJ1-5,CASSQDPRSNQPQHF
.,TRBV19,.,TRBJ1-3,CASSNIQATGNTIYF
.,TRBV28,.,TRBJ1-3,CASSLSLGSSGNTIYF
.,TRBV5-1,.,TRBJ1-2,CASSPFGQNYGYTF
.,TRBV2,.,TRBJ1-1,CASSGRYLSNTEAFF
.,TRBV7-9,TRBD1,TRBJ2-7,CASSLFFSRQGYEQYF
.,TRBV6-6,.,TRBJ1-1,CASSYGQPNTEAFF
.,TRBV4-3,TRBD1,TRBJ2-7,CASSQARGQAFYEQYF
.,TRBV6-6,TRBD1,TRBJ1-1,CASRPGTDYMNTEAFF
.,TRBV28,.,TRBJ2-2,CASSWGANTGELFF
.,TRBV7-4,.,TRBJ2-4,CASSFWAAKNIQYF
once,TRBV9,TRBD1,TRBJ1-2,CASSGVSGTGPTSNYGYTF
.,TRBV6-6,.,TRBJ1-2,CASSYDVGGGYTF
.,TRBV2,.,TRBJ2-1,CASSVYYNEQFF
.,TRBV6-1,TRBD2,TRBJ2-7,CASSETGLASYEQYF
.,TRBV30,TRBD1,TRBJ1-3,CAWSVGGGTGNTIYF
.,TRBV7-9,.,TRBJ2-1,CASSLVGGYHNEQFF
.,TRBV4-2,.,TRBJ2-4,CASSRNTGNVANIQYF
.,TRBV11-1,.,TRBJ2-5,CASSLGGTSRETQYF
.,TRBV25-1,.,TRBJ2-1,CASSDYEQFF
.,TRBV15,.,TRBJ1-2,CATSRDEGEVSYTF
.,TRBV5-1,.,TRBJ2-2,CASSFSRPNTGELFF
.,TRBV2,.,TRBJ1-6,CASSGSTGSNSPLHF
.,TRBV19,.,TRBJ2-7,CASSIDPFYEQYF
.,TRBV7-3,.,TRBJ1-2,CASSLEYGFGYTF
.,TRBV5-4,TRBD2,TRBJ2-3,CASSLVLAGEPTDTQYF
.,TRBV14,.,TRBJ1-1,CASSQTPMNTEAFF
.,TRBV18,TRBD2,TRBJ2-5,CASSLRGGLETQYF
.,TRBV2,.,TRBJ2-1,CASCLAVSYNEQFF